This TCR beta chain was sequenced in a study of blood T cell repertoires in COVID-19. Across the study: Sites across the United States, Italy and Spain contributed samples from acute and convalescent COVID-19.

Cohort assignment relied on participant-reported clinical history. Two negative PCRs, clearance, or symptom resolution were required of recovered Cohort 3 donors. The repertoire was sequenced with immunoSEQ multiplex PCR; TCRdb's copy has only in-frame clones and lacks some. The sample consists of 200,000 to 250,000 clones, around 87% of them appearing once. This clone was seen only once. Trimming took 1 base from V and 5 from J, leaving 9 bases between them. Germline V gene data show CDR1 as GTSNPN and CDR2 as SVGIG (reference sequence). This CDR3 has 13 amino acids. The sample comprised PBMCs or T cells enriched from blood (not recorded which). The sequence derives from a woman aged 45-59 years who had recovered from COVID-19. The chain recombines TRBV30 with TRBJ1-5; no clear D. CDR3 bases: TGTGCCTGGAGTGGGACTCTAGATCAGCCCCAGCATTTT. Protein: CAWSGTLDQPQHF.